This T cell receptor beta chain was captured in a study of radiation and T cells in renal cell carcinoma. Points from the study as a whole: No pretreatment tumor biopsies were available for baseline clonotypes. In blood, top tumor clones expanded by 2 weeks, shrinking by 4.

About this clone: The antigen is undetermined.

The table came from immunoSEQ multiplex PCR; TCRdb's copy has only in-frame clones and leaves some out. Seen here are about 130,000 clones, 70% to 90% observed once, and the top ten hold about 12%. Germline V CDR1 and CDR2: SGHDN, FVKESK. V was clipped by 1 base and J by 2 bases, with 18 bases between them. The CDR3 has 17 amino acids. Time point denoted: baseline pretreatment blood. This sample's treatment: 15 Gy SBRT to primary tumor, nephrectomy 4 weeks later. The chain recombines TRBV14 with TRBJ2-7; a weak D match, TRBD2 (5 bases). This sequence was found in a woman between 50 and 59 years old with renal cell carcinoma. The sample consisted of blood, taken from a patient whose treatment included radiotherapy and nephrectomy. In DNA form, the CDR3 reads TGTGCCAGCAGCCAAGTGAATCTTAGGACGCGGGCCTACGAGCAGTACTTC. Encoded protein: CASSQVNLRTRAYEQYF. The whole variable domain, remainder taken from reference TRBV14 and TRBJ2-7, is EAGVTQFPSHSVIEKGQTVTLRCDPISGHDNLYWYRRVMGKEIKFLLHFVKESKQDESGMPNNRFLAERTGGTYSTLKVQPAELEDSGVYFCASSQVNLRTRAYEQYFGPGTRLTVT.